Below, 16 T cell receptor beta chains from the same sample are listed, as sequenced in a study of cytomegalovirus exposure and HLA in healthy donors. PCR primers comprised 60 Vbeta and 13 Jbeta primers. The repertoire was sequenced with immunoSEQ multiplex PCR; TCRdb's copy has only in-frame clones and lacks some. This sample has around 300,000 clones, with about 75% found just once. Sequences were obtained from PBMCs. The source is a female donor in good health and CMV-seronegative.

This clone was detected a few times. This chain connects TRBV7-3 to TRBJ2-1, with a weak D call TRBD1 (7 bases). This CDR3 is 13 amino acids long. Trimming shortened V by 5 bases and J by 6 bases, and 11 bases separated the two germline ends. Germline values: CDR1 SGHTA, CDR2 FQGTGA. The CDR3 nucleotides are TGTGCCAGCAGCCTCCAGGGGGGCAATGAGCAGTTCTTC. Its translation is CASSLQGGNEQFF.

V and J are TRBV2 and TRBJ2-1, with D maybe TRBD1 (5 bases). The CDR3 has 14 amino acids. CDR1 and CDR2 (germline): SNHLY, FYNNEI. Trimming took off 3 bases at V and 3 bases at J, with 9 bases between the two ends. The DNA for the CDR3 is TGTGCCAGCAGTGACCAGGGTGGCTACAATGAGCAGTTCTTC. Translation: CASSDQGGYNEQFF.

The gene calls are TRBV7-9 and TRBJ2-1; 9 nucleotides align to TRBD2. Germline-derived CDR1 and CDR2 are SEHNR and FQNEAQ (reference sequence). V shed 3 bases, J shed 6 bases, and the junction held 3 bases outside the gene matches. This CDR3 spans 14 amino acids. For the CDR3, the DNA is TGTGCCAGCAGCTTCGCGGGAGGGGGCAATGAGCAGTTCTTC. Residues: CASSFAGGGNEQFF.

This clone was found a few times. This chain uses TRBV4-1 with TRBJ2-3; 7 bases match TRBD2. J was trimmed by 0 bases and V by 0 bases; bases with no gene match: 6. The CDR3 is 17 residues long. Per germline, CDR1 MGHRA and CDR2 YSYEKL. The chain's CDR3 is CASSQESSGASTDTQYF. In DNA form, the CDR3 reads TGCGCCAGCAGCCAAGAATCTAGCGGAGCTAGCACAGATACGCAGTATTTT.

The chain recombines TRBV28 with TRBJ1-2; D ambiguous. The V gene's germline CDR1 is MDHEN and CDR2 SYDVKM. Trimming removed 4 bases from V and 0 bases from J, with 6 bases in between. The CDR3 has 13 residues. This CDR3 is CASSSSPNYGYTF. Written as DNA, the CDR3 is TGTGCCAGCAGTTCTAGCCCTAACTATGGCTACACCTTC.

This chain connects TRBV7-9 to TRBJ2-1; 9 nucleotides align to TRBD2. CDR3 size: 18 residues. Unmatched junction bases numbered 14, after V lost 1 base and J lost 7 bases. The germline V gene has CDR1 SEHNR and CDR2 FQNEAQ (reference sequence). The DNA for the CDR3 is TGTGCCAGCAGCTTAGTATCTCCAGGAGCGGGAGGTGGGAATGAGCAGTTCTTC. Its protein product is CASSLVSPGAGGGNEQFF.

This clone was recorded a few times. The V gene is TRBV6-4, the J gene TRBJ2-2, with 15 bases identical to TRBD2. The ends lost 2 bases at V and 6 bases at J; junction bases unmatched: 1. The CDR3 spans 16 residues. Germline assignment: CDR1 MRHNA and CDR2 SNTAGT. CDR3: CASSDGLAGGPGELFF. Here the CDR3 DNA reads TGTGCCAGCAGTGACGGACTAGCGGGAGGGCCCGGGGAGCTGTTTTTT.

DNA for the CDR3: TGTGCCAGCAGTTTAAAGACTAGCGGGAGCAACGAGCAGTACTTC. Residues: CASSLKTSGSNEQYF. The V and J genes are TRBV27 and TRBJ2-7; 12 bases line up with TRBD2. With V trimmed by 2 bases and J by 5 bases, 4 bases remained unmatched. The CDR3 runs to 15 residues. Per the germline V gene, CDR1 is MNHEY and CDR2 is SMNVEV (reference sequence).

CDR3 in amino acids: CASSQGVEQPQHF. DNA for the CDR3: TGTGCCAGCTCGCAGGGGGTTGAACAGCCCCAGCATTTT. This chain joins TRBV18 and TRBJ1-5, with 7 bases lining up with TRBD1. This CDR3 region has 13 residues. V lost 6 bases and J lost 7; bases outside the gene matches: 6. Germline V CDR1 and CDR2: KGHSH, LQKENI. Looking up the rest from reference TRBV18 and TRBJ1-5 gives the full variable domain: NAGVMQNPRHLVRRRGQEARLRCSPMKGHSHVYWYRQLPEEGLKFMVYLQKENIIDESGMPKERFSAEFPKEGPSILRIQQVVRGDSAAYFCASSQGVEQPQHFGDGTRLSIL.

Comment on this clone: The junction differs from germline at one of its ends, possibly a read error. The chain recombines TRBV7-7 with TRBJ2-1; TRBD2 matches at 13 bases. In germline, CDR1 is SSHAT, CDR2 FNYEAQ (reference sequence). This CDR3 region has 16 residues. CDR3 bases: TGTGCTAGCAGCCAACTACTAGCGGGAGGGCCTGATGAGCAGTTCTTC. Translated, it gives CASSQLLAGGPDEQFF.

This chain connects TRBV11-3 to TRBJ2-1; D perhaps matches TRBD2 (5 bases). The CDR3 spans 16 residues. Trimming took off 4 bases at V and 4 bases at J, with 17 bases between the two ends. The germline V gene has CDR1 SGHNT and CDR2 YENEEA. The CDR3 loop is CASSYNRGSQYNEQFF. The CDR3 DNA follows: TGTGCCAGCAGCTACAACCGGGGTAGCCAATACAATGAGCAGTTCTTC.

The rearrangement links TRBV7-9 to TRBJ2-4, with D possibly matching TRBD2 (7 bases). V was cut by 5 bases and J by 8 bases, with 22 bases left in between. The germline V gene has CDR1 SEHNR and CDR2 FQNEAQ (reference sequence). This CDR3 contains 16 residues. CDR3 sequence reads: CASSPSGGRGRDIQYF. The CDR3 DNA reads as TGTGCCAGCAGCCCTTCGGGGGGCCGGGGGAGGGACATTCAGTACTTC.

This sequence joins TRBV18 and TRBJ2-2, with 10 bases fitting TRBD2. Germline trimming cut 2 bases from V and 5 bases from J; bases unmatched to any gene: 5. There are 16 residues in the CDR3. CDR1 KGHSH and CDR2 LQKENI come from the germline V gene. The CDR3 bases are TGTGCCAGCTCACCAGATCGAGCGGGAGGGACCGGGGAGCTGTTTTTT. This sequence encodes CASSPDRAGGTGELFF.

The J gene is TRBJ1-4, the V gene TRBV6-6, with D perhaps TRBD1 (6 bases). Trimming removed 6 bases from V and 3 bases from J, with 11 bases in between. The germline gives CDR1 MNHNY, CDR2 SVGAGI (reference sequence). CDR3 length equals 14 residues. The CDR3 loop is CASRIQGPNEKLFF. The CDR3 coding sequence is TGTGCCAGCAGGATACAGGGTCCTAATGAAAAACTGTTTTTT.

The CDR3 reads CASSPSRPIFQETQYF. CDR3 nucleotide sequence: TGTGCCAGCTCACCAAGCAGGCCAATCTTTCAAGAGACCCAGTACTTC. The chain is built from TRBV18 and TRBJ2-5; D not resolved. The length of the CDR3 is 16 residues. Trimming removed 2 bases from V and 2 bases from J, with 15 bases in between. Germline CDR1 is KGHSH and CDR2 is LQKENI.

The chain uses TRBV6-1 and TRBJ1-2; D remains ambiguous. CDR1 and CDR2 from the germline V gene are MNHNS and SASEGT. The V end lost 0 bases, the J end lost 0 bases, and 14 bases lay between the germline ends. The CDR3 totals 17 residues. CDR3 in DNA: TGTGCCAGCAGTGAAGCTCTGATATACATAACTAACTATGGCTACACCTTC. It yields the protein CASSEALIYITNYGYTF.